A single sample gave rise to the 14 T cell receptor beta chains below, sequenced in a study of shared clonotypes between healthy human individuals. Profiling relied on immunoSEQ multiplex PCR, and the TCRdb table lists in-frame clones only, not all of them. The data contain roughly 1,500,000 clones, 97% to 99% of them singletons. Sequencing was done on a sample of naive CD4+ T cells sorted from blood. The subset denotes: CD45RA+ positively selected. These receptors were obtained from a young man in good health.

V and J are TRBV16 and TRBJ1-5; D ambiguous. Trimming stripped 2 bases from V and 1 base from J, with 9 bases between. The length of the CDR3 is 15 residues. Germline V gene sequence: CDR1 KGHSY, CDR2 FQNENV. The CDR3: CASSQVGSSNQPQHF. In nucleotides, the CDR3 is TGTGCCAGCAGCCAAGTGGGCTCAAGCAATCAGCCCCAGCATTTT.

The chain couples TRBV5-1 to TRBJ1-1; D possibly corresponds to TRBD1 (5 bases). V lost 4 bases to trimming and J lost 4 bases, with 14 bases between them. CDR3 length equals 14 residues. Germline V lookup: CDR1 SGHRS, CDR2 YFSETQ. The CDR3 coding sequence is TGCGCCAGCAGCGCGGGACTACCCGGCACTGAAGCTTTCTTT. Amino acid sequence: CASSAGLPGTEAFF.

This clone appeared once. The chain links TRBV7-9 to TRBJ2-3; D is unclear. Trimming took 5 bases from V and 3 from J, leaving 15 bases between them. Germline V gene lookup returns CDR1 SEHNR and CDR2 FQNEAQ (reference sequence). The CDR3 loop spans 15 amino acids. The CDR3 nucleotides read TGTGCCAGCAGCGTAGGCTTTCCTGGGACAGATACGCAGTATTTT. The encoded protein is CASSVGFPGTDTQYF.

The V and J genes are TRBV4-1 and TRBJ1-2; D perhaps matches TRBD1 (5 bases). With 0 bases removed from V and 4 bases from J, the gap between germline ends came to 15 bases. The CDR3 has 16 amino acids. Germline V CDR1 and CDR2: MGHRA, YSYEKL. CDR3 in amino acids: CASSQDRWGLGYGYTF. CDR3 bases: TGCGCCAGCAGCCAAGATCGATGGGGACTGGGCTATGGCTACACCTTC.

The chain has TRBV18 and TRBJ1-1; no reliable D call. Germline CDR1 and CDR2: KGHSH and LQKENI. Trimming pared 0 bases from V and 2 bases from J, leaving 7 bases between. CDR3 length equals 14 residues. The CDR3 DNA reads as TGTGCCAGCTCACCACCATCCGAAAACACTGAAGCTTTCTTT. Translating gives CASSPPSENTEAFF.

The gene calls are TRBV9 and TRBJ2-7, with TRBD2 identical over 9 bases. CDR3 length: 15 amino acids. With 0 bases clipped from V and 3 bases from J, the junction kept 4 bases outside the gene matches. Per the germline V gene, CDR1 is SGDLS and CDR2 is YYNGEE. The CDR3 nucleotides are TGTGCCAGCAGCGTAGGTACTAGCGGGCACTACGAGCAGTACTTC. Translating it yields CASSVGTSGHYEQYF.

The chain uses TRBV7-2 and TRBJ2-2; 8 bases are a match to TRBD2. Germline assignment: CDR1 SGHTA and CDR2 FQGNSA. The CDR3 contains 15 residues. The trim removed 5 bases at V and 6 bases at J, leaving 8 bases unmatched. The CDR3 reads CASSPGGTVAGELFF. The CDR3 DNA sequence: TGTGCCAGCAGCCCGGGGGGGACGGTTGCCGGGGAGCTGTTTTTT.

To note about this clone: Lacking the conserved final phenylalanine or tryptophan, this CDR3 likely reflects a read error. The DNA is omitted, as the CDR3 cannot be located on it reliably, and the CDR3 follows TCRdb's listing. CDR3 residues: CASGTLPTLGPG. The chain couples TRBV12-5 to TRBJ2-6; the DNA was not used to check the table's D call, TRBD2. The CDR3 spans 12 residues, counting both ends. The germline CDR1 and CDR2 sequences are LGHNT and FRNRAP.

The chain combines TRBV7-8 with TRBJ2-1; D remains ambiguous. Germline lookup yields CDR1 SGHVS and CDR2 FQNEAQ. V was cut by 2 bases and J by 2 bases, with 10 bases left in between. The CDR3 has 15 amino acids. The CDR3 region is CASSLNPLTYNEQFF. The DNA for the CDR3 is TGTGCCAGCAGCTTAAATCCCTTAACCTACAATGAGCAGTTCTTC.

This chain connects TRBV5-1 to TRBJ2-3, with 12 bases identical to TRBD2. The CDR3 extends over 16 amino acids. Germline lookup yields CDR1 SGHRS and CDR2 YFSETQ. V trimming: 0 bases; J trimming: 8 bases; junction bases outside the gene matches: 7. This CDR3 reads CASSLASTSGSGTQYF. The CDR3 DNA sequence: TGCGCCAGCAGCTTGGCCTCGACTAGCGGGAGTGGTACGCAGTATTTT.

The chain joins TRBV7-2 to TRBJ1-1; 7 positions agree with TRBD1. Unmatched junction bases numbered 10, after V lost 7 bases and J lost 8 bases. CDR1 is SGHTA, CDR2 FQGNSA, per germline. The CDR3 is made up of 13 amino acids. The CDR3 DNA sequence: TGTGCCAGCACCAGGGACAGTAGTCCAGAAGCTTTCTTT. Translated, it gives CASTRDSSPEAFF. Filled out from reference TRBV7-2 and TRBJ1-1, the complete variable domain reads GAGVSQSPSNKVTEKGKDVELRCDPISGHTALYWYRQSLGQGLEFLIYFQGNSAPDKSGLPSDRFSAERTGGSVSTLTIQRTQQEDSAVYLCASTRDSSPEAFFGQGTRLTVV.

V and J are TRBV18 and TRBJ2-2, with TRBD2 matching over 13 bases. The germline CDR1 and CDR2 sequences are KGHSH and LQKENI. The CDR3 sequence is 18 residues long. Germline trimming cut 4 bases from V and 0 bases from J; bases unmatched to any gene: 5. The CDR3: CASSRLTSGRTNTGELFF. In DNA, the CDR3 is TGTGCCAGCTCACGATTGACTAGCGGGAGGACGAACACCGGGGAGCTGTTTTTT.

V usage is TRBV14 and J usage is TRBJ2-4; 9 bases align to TRBD2. The CDR3 is 21 residues long. With 2 bases clipped from V and 0 bases from J, the junction kept 17 bases outside the gene matches. CDR1 and CDR2 (germline): SGHDN, FVKESK. This CDR3 is CASSQFFGGSGSIGAKNIQYF. The CDR3 nucleotides read TGTGCCAGCAGCCAATTTTTTGGTGGTAGCGGGAGCATAGGAGCCAAAAACATTCAGTACTTC.

This chain uses TRBV18 with TRBJ1-1; TRBD1 is a possible D gene (6 bases). This CDR3 region has 19 residues. Deletions cut 2 bases from V and 0 bases from J, with 22 bases between. Germline lookup yields CDR1 KGHSH and CDR2 LQKENI. As DNA, the CDR3 is TGTGCCAGCTCACCATCTCTGACAGGTGGATTAAGAATGAACACTGAAGCTTTCTTT. As protein: CASSPSLTGGLRMNTEAFF.